Shown below are 24 T cell receptor beta chains from a single sample sequenced in a study of identical twins' blood T cells. In TCRdb, the 5' RACE reads were re-called with MiXCR into one record per CDR3 protein. The table records about 370,000 distinct CDR3 sequences, under 30% of them present only once. Sequenced sample: PBMCs. These receptor sequences come from a woman aged 18 to 55 in good health.

The chain couples TRBV5-1 to TRBJ2-7, with TRBD1 identical over 10 bases. Germline assignment: CDR1 SGHRS and CDR2 YFSETQ. V lost 8 bases, J lost 3 bases, and 8 bases stayed unmatched. The CDR3 consists of 14 residues. CDR3 loop: CASKKDRGFYEQYF. CDR3 sequence (DNA): TGCGCCAGTAAAAAGGACAGGGGGTTCTACGAGCAGTACTTC.

This clonotype has just a few counts. One end of the junction varies from germline; a read error may be responsible. This rearrangement joins TRBV19 to TRBJ1-5, with 8 bases fitting TRBD1. From germline, CDR1 is LNHDA and CDR2 SQIVND (reference sequence). The CDR3 consists of 15 residues. The CDR3 DNA follows: TGTGCCAGTACTATACAGGGGGGTGGTAATCAGCCCCAGCATTTT. This translates into CASTIQGGGNQPQHF.

In its sample, this clonotype was seen many times. The CDR3 DNA sequence: TGTGCCAGCACCCCACTAGCGGAGTCCTACAATGAGCAGTTCTTC. It is translated as CASTPLAESYNEQFF. This chain joins TRBV6-2 or TRBV6-3 and TRBJ2-1; 8 nucleotides agree with TRBD2. Germline CDR1 is MNHEY and CDR2 is SVGEGT. Trimming cost V 7 bases and J 1 base; bases outside gene matches: 6. The CDR3 consists of 15 residues.

The rearrangement joins TRBV29-1 to TRBJ1-2, with TRBD1 identical over 11 bases. V lost 8 bases, J lost 7 bases, and 9 bases stayed unmatched. Per germline, CDR1 SQVTM and CDR2 ANQGSEA. The CDR3 sequence is 13 residues long. The CDR3 DNA follows: TGCAGCACGGGACAGGGGGAAGGATCTGGCTACACCTTC. It encodes CSTGQGEGSGYTF.

V usage is TRBV6-5 and J usage is TRBJ1-1, with D possibly matching TRBD1 (5 bases). Between the trimmed V and J ends, which lost 4 bases and 3 bases, there was a span of 21 bases. The CDR3 consists of 17 residues. From germline, CDR1 is MNHEY and CDR2 SVGAGI. The CDR3 nucleotides are TGTGCCAGCAGTTCGATCCCGACAGATAGGATGGACACTGAAGCTTTCTTT. It is translated as CASSSIPTDRMDTEAFF.

This chain connects TRBV4-3 to TRBJ2-1; D is unclear. Trimming left V 4 bases short and J 7 bases short, with 14 bases between. The length of the CDR3 is 14 residues. Germline V gene lookup returns CDR1 LGHNA and CDR2 YSLEER. The CDR3 DNA follows: TGCGCCAGCAGCCGCTTTTCGGTGGCGAATGAGCAGTTCTTC. Its translation is CASSRFSVANEQFF.

This clonotype turned up a few times. J is TRBJ2-2 and V is TRBV7-3; D unresolved. Trimming stripped 1 base from V and 3 bases from J, with 6 bases between. CDR1 is SGHTA, CDR2 FQGTGA, per germline. This CDR3 contains 14 residues. The CDR3 bases are TGTGCCAGCAGCTTAATCCGGGACACCGGGGAGCTGTTTTTT. Amino acid sequence: CASSLIRDTGELFF.

On this clonotype: This likely comes from a read error, as the CDR3 has no conserved phenylalanine or tryptophan at its end. J is TRBJ1-2 and V is TRBV7-2; no reliable D call. This CDR3 is built from 14 residues. V was shortened by 2 bases and J by 4 bases, with 11 bases between the two germline ends. Germline V gene data show CDR1 as SGHTA and CDR2 as FQGNSA. CDR3 coding DNA: TGTGCCAGCAGCTTATTGGCAGGCTCCTATGGCTACACCTCC. This codes for CASSLLAGSYGYTS.

V gene TRBV7-9 combines with J gene TRBJ1-1, with D unclear. V dropped 11 bases and J dropped 1 base, with 11 bases sitting between them. The CDR3 has 12 residues. The V gene's germline CDR1 is SEHNR and CDR2 FQNEAQ (reference sequence). The CDR3 bases are TGTGCCGGGCGAGCGGGGAACACTGAAGCTTTCTTT. It yields the protein CAGRAGNTEAFF.

The V call is TRBV2, the J call TRBJ2-2; the D gene is possibly TRBD2 (5 bases). The V gene lost 8 bases and the J gene lost 2 bases, with 12 bases spanning the gap. This CDR3 is 14 amino acids long. Germline V gives CDR1 SNHLY, CDR2 FYNNEI. CDR3 sequence reads: CASGRRENTGELFF. The CDR3 DNA reads TGTGCCAGCGGGAGAAGGGAAAACACCGGGGAGCTGTTTTTT.

This clonotype came up many times. The CDR3 is CAITLGQGEADTQYF. The CDR3 DNA is TGTGCCATCACCTTGGGACAGGGGGAGGCAGATACGCAGTATTTT. V usage is TRBV10-3 and J usage is TRBJ2-3, with 11 bases lining up with TRBD1. J gave up 4 bases and V 7 bases, and 7 bases lay outside the gene matches. The CDR3 covers 15 residues. The V gene's germline CDR1 is ENHRY and CDR2 SYGVKD.

The gene calls are TRBV11-2 and TRBJ2-2, with D possibly TRBD2 on 6 matching bases. Germline V lookup: CDR1 SGHAT, CDR2 FQNNGV. The CDR3 loop spans 14 amino acids. Trimming took off 5 bases at V and 6 bases at J, with 13 bases between the two ends. CDR3 amino acids: CASSQGLNAGELFF. The CDR3 DNA is TGTGCCAGCAGCCAGGGACTTAACGCCGGGGAGCTGTTTTTT.

This clonotype was seen only a few times. This chain joins TRBV11-2 and TRBJ2-3; the D is unclear. Deletions cut 8 bases from V and 9 bases from J, with 18 bases between. CDR1 and CDR2 (germline): SGHAT, FQNNGV. The CDR3 loop spans 13 amino acids. The CDR3 protein is CASRTPRRRTQYF. The CDR3 DNA reads as TGTGCCAGCCGTACACCCAGGAGAAGGACGCAGTATTTT. The variable domain in full, with the rest retrieved from reference TRBV11-2 and TRBJ2-3, is EAGVAQSPRYKIIEKRQSVAFWCNPISGHATLYWYQQILGQGPKLLIQFQNNGVVDDSQLPKDRFSAERLKGVDSTLKIQPAKLEDSAVYLCASRTPRRRTQYFGPGTRLTVL.

This clonotype occurred many times. The J gene is TRBJ1-6, the V gene TRBV20-1; D perhaps matches TRBD1 (6 bases). Trimming took off 6 bases at V and 10 bases at J, with 13 bases between the two ends. The CDR3 contains 12 residues. The germline V gene has CDR1 DFQATT and CDR2 SNEGSKA (reference sequence). This CDR3 is CSAPEQGSPLHF. The CDR3 nucleotides are TGCAGTGCGCCTGAGCAGGGGTCACCCCTCCACTTT.

Points on this clonotype: A single base separates this from a much larger clone, so it may be a read error. V usage is TRBV7-9 and J usage is TRBJ1-1; D possibly corresponds to TRBD1 (5 bases). Germline lookup yields CDR1 SEHNR and CDR2 FQNEAQ (reference sequence). The germline V and J ends were trimmed by 2 bases and 5 bases, with 9 bases remaining between them. The CDR3 totals 13 residues. CDR3 coding DNA: TGTGCCAGCAGCTTATTCGAGGGGACTGAAGCTTTCTTT. Translated: CASSLFEGTEAFF.

This clonotype has at least ten counts. The chain carries TRBV28 and TRBJ1-1; no reliable D call. Germline V gene data show CDR1 as MDHEN and CDR2 as SYDVKM. This CDR3 has 12 residues. V was clipped by 11 bases and J by 1 base, with 11 bases between them. The DNA for the CDR3 is TGTGCCCTAAGCCGGGGGAACACTGAAGCTTTCTTT. This gives the protein CALSRGNTEAFF. Filled out from reference TRBV28 and TRBJ1-1, the complete variable domain reads DVKVTQSSRYLVKRTGEKVFLECVQDMDHENMFWYRQDPGLGLRLIYFSYDVKMKEKGDIPEGYSVSREKKERFSLILESASTNQTSMYLCALSRGNTEAFFGQGTRLTVV.

There are a few counts of this clonotype. The chain joins TRBV20-1 to TRBJ2-2; D is unresolved. Trimming removed 0 bases from V and 4 bases from J, with 6 bases in between. The germline CDR1 and CDR2 sequences are DFQATT and SNEGSKA (reference sequence). This CDR3 region has 13 residues. DNA of the CDR3: TGCAGTGCTAGAGAAACTGGCACCGGGGAGCTGTTTTTT. Translating it yields CSARETGTGELFF.

The chain recombines TRBV3-1 with TRBJ1-6; D is unclear. From germline, CDR1 is LGHDT and CDR2 YNNKEL (reference sequence). The CDR3 length is 12 residues. Deletions cut 4 bases from V and 11 bases from J, with 9 bases between. The CDR3 DNA sequence: TGTGCCAGCAGCCTCCTCAATCCACCCCTCCACTTT. Protein: CASSLLNPPLHF.

V is TRBV18 and J is TRBJ1-5; D perhaps matches TRBD1 (5 bases). V lost 9 bases to trimming and J lost 1 base, with 13 bases between them. Germline CDR1 KGHSH, CDR2 LQKENI. The CDR3 has 14 residues. The CDR3 loop is CASSPGRSNQPQHF. The DNA of the CDR3 is TGTGCCAGTAGTCCAGGGCGAAGCAATCAGCCCCAGCATTTT.

The chain recombines TRBV3-1 with TRBJ2-7; D gene ambiguous. Looked up from germline, CDR1 is LGHDT and CDR2 is YNNKEL (reference sequence). CDR3 size: 12 residues. V lost 2 bases and J 3 bases, leaving 5 bases between the germline ends. The CDR3 loop is CASSQLSYEQYF. As DNA, the CDR3 is TGTGCCAGCAGCCAATTGAGCTACGAGCAGTACTTC.

This clonotype was picked up a small number of times. The chain is built from TRBV20-1 and TRBJ2-3, with 9 bases that match TRBD2. Germline CDR1 DFQATT, CDR2 SNEGSKA (reference sequence). Trimming cost V 0 bases and J 11 bases; bases outside gene matches: 9. The CDR3 loop spans 14 amino acids. CDR3 protein: CSARDLSGSGLQYF. The CDR3 DNA is TGCAGTGCTAGAGATCTTAGCGGGAGCGGTTTGCAGTATTTT.

J is TRBJ1-4 and V is TRBV6-2 or TRBV6-3; no firm D call. CDR1 and CDR2 (germline): MNHEY, SVGEGT. V shed 0 bases and J shed 8 bases, with 13 bases lying between them. The CDR3 covers 15 residues. The CDR3 here is CASSYSGFVKEKLFF. Written as DNA, the CDR3 is TGTGCCAGCAGTTACTCGGGGTTCGTTAAGGAAAAACTGTTTTTT.

In nucleotides, the CDR3 is TGCGCCAGCAGCCAAGAGGAGAGTCGAAGTAGCACAGATACGCAGTATTTT. This encodes CASSQEESRSSTDTQYF. This rearrangement joins TRBV4-1 to TRBJ2-3; the D is unclear. The V gene's germline CDR1 is MGHRA and CDR2 YSYEKL. V gave up 0 bases and J gave up 0 bases, with 13 bases separating them. CDR3 length equals 17 residues.

This chain connects TRBV30 to TRBJ2-1; 12 positions agree with TRBD2. CDR1 is GTSNPN, CDR2 SVGIG, per germline (reference sequence). The CDR3 covers 14 residues. V lost 7 bases and J lost 1; bases outside the gene matches: 2. The CDR3 DNA is TGTGCCTCCACTAGCGGGAGGTCCTACAATGAGCAGTTCTTC. This sequence encodes CASTSGRSYNEQFF.